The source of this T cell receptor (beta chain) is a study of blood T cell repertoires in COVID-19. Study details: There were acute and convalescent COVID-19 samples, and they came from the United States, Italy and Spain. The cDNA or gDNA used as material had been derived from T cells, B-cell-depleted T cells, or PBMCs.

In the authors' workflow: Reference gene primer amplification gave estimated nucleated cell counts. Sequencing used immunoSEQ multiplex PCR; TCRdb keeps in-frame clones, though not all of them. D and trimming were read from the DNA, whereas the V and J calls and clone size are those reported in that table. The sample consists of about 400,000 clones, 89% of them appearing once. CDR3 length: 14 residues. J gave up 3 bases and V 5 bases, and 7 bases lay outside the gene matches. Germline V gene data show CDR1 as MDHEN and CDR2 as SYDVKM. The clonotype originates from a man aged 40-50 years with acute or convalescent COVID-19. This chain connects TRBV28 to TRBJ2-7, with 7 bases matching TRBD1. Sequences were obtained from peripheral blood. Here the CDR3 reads CASSPGQKVYEQYF. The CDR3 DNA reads TGTGCCAGCAGTCCGGGACAGAAAGTCTACGAGCAGTACTTC.